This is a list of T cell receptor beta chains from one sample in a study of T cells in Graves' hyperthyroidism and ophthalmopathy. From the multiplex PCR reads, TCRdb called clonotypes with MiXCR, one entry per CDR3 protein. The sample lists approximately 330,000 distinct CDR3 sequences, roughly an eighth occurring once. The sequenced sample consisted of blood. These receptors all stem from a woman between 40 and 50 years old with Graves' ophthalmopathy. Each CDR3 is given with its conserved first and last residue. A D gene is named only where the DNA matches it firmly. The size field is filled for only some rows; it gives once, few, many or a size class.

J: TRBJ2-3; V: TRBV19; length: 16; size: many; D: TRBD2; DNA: TGTGCCAGTAGTGCCCTAGCGGGGGTCAGCACAGATACGCAGTATTTT; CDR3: CASSALAGVSTDTQYF
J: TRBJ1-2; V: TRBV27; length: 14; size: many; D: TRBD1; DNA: TGTGCCAGGTCGGAGACAGGGTTGAGCTATGGCTACACCTTC; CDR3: CARSETGLSYGYTF
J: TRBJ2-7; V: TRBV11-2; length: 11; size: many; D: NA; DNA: TGTGCCAGCAGTTCGTACTACGAGCAGTACTTC; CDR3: CASSSYYEQYF
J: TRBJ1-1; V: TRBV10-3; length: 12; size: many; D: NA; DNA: TGTGCCATCAGCGACGAAGCAACTGAAGCTTTCTTT; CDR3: CAISDEATEAFF
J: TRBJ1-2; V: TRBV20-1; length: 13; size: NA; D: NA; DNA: TGCAGTGCTAGGGGCGAAACACGCTATGGCTACACCTTC; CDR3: CSARGETRYGYTF
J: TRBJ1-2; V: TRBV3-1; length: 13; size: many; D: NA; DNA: TGTGCCAGCAGCCAAGATGCCGGGGGTGGCTACACCTTC; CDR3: CASSQDAGGGYTF
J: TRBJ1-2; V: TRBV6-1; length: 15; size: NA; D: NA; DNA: TGTGCCAGCAGTTCCCCGCTAGCACAGGGCGTCGTCTACACCTTC; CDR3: CASSSPLAQGVVYTF
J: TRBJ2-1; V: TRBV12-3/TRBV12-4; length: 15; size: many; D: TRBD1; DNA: TGTGCCAGCAGTTTGGGGCAGGGGGCGTATAATGAGCAGTTCTTC; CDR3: CASSLGQGAYNEQFF
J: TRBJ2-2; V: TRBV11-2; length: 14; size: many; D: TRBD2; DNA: TGTGCCAGCAGCTTACTAGCGGGGACCGGGGAGCTGTTTTTT; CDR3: CASSLLAGTGELFF
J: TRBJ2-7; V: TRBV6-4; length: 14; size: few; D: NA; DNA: TGTGCCAGCAGTCGGGACGGGCAAGGAAGCGAGCAGTACTTC; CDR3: CASSRDGQGSEQYF
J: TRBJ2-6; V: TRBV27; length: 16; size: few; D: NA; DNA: TGTGCCAGCAGTTTATTTGGGAGCTCTGGGGCCAACGTCCTGACTTTC; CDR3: CASSLFGSSGANVLTF
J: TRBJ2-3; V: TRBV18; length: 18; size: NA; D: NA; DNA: TGTGCCAGCTCACACGACCGGGCGGTATCATTCCGGATTGATACGCAGTATTTT; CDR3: CASSHDRAVSFRIDTQYF
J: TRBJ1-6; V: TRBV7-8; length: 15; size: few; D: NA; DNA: TGTGCCAGCAGTCCACTCTCCTCGGGGGCCTCACCCCTCCACTTT; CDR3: CASSPLSSGASPLHF
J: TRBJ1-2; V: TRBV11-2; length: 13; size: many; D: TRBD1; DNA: TGTGCCAGCAGCTCCGGACAGGGGGATGGCTACACCTTC; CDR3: CASSSGQGDGYTF
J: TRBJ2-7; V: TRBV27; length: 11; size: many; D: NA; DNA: TGTGCCAGCAGTTTCGGTGGCGAGCAGTACTTC; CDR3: CASSFGGEQYF
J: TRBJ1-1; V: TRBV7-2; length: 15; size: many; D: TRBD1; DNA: TGTGCCAGCAGCCCCCGACAGGGGGCAGGAACTGAAGCTTTCTTT; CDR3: CASSPRQGAGTEAFF
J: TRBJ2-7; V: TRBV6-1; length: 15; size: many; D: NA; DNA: TGTGCCAGCAGCCCCGGGACAGCGGGCTCCTACGAGCAGTACTTC; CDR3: CASSPGTAGSYEQYF
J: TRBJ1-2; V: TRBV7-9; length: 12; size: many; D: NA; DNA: TGTGCCAGCAGCGACACAGGGCCCGGCTACACCTTC; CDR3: CASSDTGPGYTF
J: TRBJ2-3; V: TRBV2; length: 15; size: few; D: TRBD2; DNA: TGTGCCAGCAGTAAGGAACACGGGGGGAATCAGCCCCAGTATTTT; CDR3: CASSKEHGGNQPQYF
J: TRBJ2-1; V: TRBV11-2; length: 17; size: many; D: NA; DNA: TGTGCCAGCAGCTTAGATCATGTCTGGGTACGGAACAATGAGCAGTTCTTC; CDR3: CASSLDHVWVRNNEQFF
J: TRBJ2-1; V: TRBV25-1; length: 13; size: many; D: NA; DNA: TGTGCCAGCAGAGATAAGGGCCAGGGTGAGCAGTTCTTC; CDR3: CASRDKGQGEQFF
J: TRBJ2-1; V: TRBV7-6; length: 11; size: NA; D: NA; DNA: TGTGCCAGCCACGACGACAATGAGCAGTTCTTC; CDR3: CASHDDNEQFF
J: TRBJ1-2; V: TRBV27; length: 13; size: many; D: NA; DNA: TGTGCCAGCAGTTTATCGGCTAACTATGGCTACACCTTC; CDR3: CASSLSANYGYTF
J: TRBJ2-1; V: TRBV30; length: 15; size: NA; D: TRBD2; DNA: TGTGCCTGGATTGCCGCTAGCGGGAGATTTGCTGAGCAGTTCTTC; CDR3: CAWIAASGRFAEQFF
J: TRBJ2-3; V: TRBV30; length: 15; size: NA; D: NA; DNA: TGTGCCTGGAGTGGTTTGGGCGTCGGCACAGATACGCAGTATTTT; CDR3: CAWSGLGVGTDTQYF
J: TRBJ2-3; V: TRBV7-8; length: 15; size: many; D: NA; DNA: TGTGCCAGCAGCTCCCTCCCGGAGGGGCCGGATACGCAGTATTTT; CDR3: CASSSLPEGPDTQYF
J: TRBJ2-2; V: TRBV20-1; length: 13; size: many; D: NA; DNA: TGCAGTGCTCGGGACCTTGACACCGGGGAGCTGTTTTTT; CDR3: CSARDLDTGELFF
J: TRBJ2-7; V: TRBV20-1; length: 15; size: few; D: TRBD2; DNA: TGCAGTGCCGCGACTAGCGGGCGATACCACTACGAGCAGTACTTC; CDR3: CSAATSGRYHYEQYF
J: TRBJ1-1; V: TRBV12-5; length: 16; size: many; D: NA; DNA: TGTGCTAGTGGCGGAGGACCCACTCCAGGGTCCACTGAAGCTTTCTTT; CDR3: CASGGGPTPGSTEAFF
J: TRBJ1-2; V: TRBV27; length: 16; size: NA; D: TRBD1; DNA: TGTGCCAGCAGTTTAGGGGACAGACTTATGTCCTCGGGCTACACCTTC; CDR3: CASSLGDRLMSSGYTF
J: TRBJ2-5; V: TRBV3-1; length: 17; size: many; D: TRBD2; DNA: TGTGCCAGCAGCCAAGGAAGATTAGCGGGATCTGGCGAGACCCAGTACTTC; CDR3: CASSQGRLAGSGETQYF
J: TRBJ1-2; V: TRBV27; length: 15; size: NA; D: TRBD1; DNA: TGTGCCAGCAGTACCCAATCGGACAGGGTAGAAGGCTACACCTTC; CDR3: CASSTQSDRVEGYTF
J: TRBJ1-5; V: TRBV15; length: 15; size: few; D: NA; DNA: TGTGCCACCACCAACGACAGGCGGGGTAATCAGCCCCAGCATTTT; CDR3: CATTNDRRGNQPQHF
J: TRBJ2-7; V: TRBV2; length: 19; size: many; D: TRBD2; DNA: TGTGCCAGCAGTGTGGCTAGCGGGAGGGCAGGTTTGGGGCCAAACGAGCAGTACTTC; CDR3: CASSVASGRAGLGPNEQYF
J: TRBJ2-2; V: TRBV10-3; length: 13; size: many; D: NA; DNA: TGTGCCATCGGGGGCGCCACCACCGGGGAGCTGTTTTTT; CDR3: CAIGGATTGELFF
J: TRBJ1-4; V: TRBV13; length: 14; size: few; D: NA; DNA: TGTGCCAGCAGCTATACAGGGACAAATGAAAAACTGTTTTTT; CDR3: CASSYTGTNEKLFF
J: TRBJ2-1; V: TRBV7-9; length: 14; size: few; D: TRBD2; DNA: TGTGCCAGCAGCTTCGGGACTAGCTCGGTTGAGCAGTTCTTC; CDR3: CASSFGTSSVEQFF